This section outlines one TCR beta chain sequence together with its context. The target antigen is unknown. Germline CDR1 reads SGHNT; CDR2 reads YYREEE (reference sequence). This CDR3 comprises 11 residues. V gave up 0 bases and J gave up 3 bases, with 0 bases separating them. This specimen belongs to a study of neoadjuvant nivolumab and ipilimumab in lung cancer. Overall study findings and caveats: TCR richness and clonality were higher in tumors than adjacent uninvolved lung.

TCRdb's copy holds only in-frame clones and misses some; the assay was immunoSEQ multiplex PCR. The data hold approximately 30,000 clones, with approximately 90% observed a single time. The sample in question was peripheral blood, obtained after neoadjuvant nivolumab, alone or with ipilimumab, at or shortly before surgery. The receptor's source is an adult with non-small cell lung cancer. The rearrangement joins TRBV5-4 to TRBJ2-5; D gene uncertain. DNA of the CDR3: TGTGCCAGCAGCTTGGAAGAGACCCAGTACTTC. Residues: CASSLEETQYF. The full variable domain, its missing parts supplied by reference TRBV5-4 and TRBJ2-5, is ETGVTQSPTHLIKTRGQQVTLRCSSQSGHNTVSWYQQALGQGPQFIFQYYREEENGRGNFPPRFSGLQFPNYSSELNVNALELDDSALYLCASSLEETQYFGPGTRLLVL.